In its sample, the clone carrying this TCR beta chain was seen a few times. Its antigen remains unknown. The data were obtained in a study of vaccination effects on CD4 cells after COVID-19. TCRdb keeps only in-frame clones here, not all; method: immunoSEQ multiplex PCR. Here the sample spans more than 35,000 clones, 55% to 80% being singletons. The study, taken as a whole, reports: Healthy vaccinees' vaccine-induced clones included only 1 of 255 that recognized common cold coronaviruses.

Following culture for ten to eleven days, CD4+ T cells were isolated. Half-medium changes using IL-2 medium occurred on days 3 and 7. CDR3 size: 14 residues. Germline values: CDR1 LGHDT, CDR2 YNNKEL (reference sequence). The V gene lost 4 bases and the J gene lost 6 bases, with 15 bases spanning the gap. Sequences were derived from CD4+ T cells from PBMCs cultured without peptide, sampled before COVID-19 vaccination. The chain links TRBV3-1 (or the pseudogene TRBV3-2) to TRBJ1-2, with TRBD1 as a possible D gene (5 bases). This receptor was identified in a human donor who received a COVID-19 vaccine. Written as DNA, the CDR3 is TGTGCCAGCAGCCCGGGGGGGGGTTTGAATGGCTACACCTTC. Translation gives CASSPGGGLNGYTF.